Below are 25 T cell receptor beta chains sequenced from a single sample in a study of cytotoxic CD8 clonotypes in ibrutinib-treated CLL. The protocol was immunoSEQ multiplex PCR, while the TCRdb copy is restricted to in-frame clones and leaves out a portion. The profile covers approximately 70,000 clones, with 80% appearing a single time and roughly 7.7% taken by the ten largest. The sample in question was PBMCs, obtained at disease progression, from a patient treated with ibrutinib. Receptors were obtained from a human donor with chronic lymphocytic leukemia.

The V call is TRBV11-3, the J call TRBJ2-1, with D possibly matching TRBD2 (6 bases). V was clipped by 0 bases and J by 10 bases, with 16 bases between them. The V gene's germline CDR1 is SGHNT and CDR2 YENEEA. The CDR3 contains 15 residues. CDR3 amino acids: CASSLEGSGWGEQFF. CDR3 nucleotide sequence: TGTGCCAGCAGCTTAGAGGGTAGCGGCTGGGGCGAGCAGTTCTTC.

The rearrangement uses TRBV6-6 and TRBJ2-5, with 8 bases matching TRBD2. Per germline, CDR1 MNHNY and CDR2 SVGAGI (reference sequence). The CDR3 is 14 amino acids. The V segment lost 8 bases and the J segment 1 base; nucleotides outside the gene matches: 6. The DNA of the CDR3 is TGTGCCAGCCGCCTTACTAGCGGCCAAGAGACCCAGTACTTC. This sequence encodes CASRLTSGQETQYF.

The rearrangement links TRBV5-4 to TRBJ1-1, with 8 bases that match TRBD1. V lost 4 bases and J lost 6; bases outside the gene matches: 11. Germline-derived CDR1 and CDR2 are SGHNT and YYREEE (reference sequence). The CDR3 loop spans 15 amino acids. CDR3: CASSQDRDLPSEAFF. The CDR3 bases are TGTGCCAGCAGCCAGGACAGGGATTTGCCCTCTGAAGCTTTCTTT.

The V and J genes are TRBV6-6 and TRBJ2-5; D not certain. Germline CDR1 is MNHNY and CDR2 is SVGAGI (reference sequence). CDR3 length: 13 residues. The germline V and J ends were trimmed by 4 bases and 12 bases, with 18 bases remaining between them. The CDR3 bases are TGTGCCAGCAGTTCTGGCGTTCCCAGCAATAAGTACTTC. Residues: CASSSGVPSNKYF.

In this sample, this clone turned up a few times. Here the CDR3 reads CASSELGAGIRGYTF. The CDR3 DNA follows: TGTGCCAGCAGTGAATTGGGGGCAGGGATACGCGGCTACACCTTC. V and J are TRBV25-1 and TRBJ1-2; D is possibly TRBD1 (6 bases). The germline V gene has CDR1 MGHDK and CDR2 SYGVNS. The V end lost 1 base, the J end lost 8 bases, and 17 bases lay between the germline ends. This CDR3 has 15 residues.

This chain links TRBV30 with TRBJ1-1; D not resolved. The CDR3 runs to 14 residues. The V gene's germline CDR1 is GTSNPN and CDR2 SVGIG (reference sequence). Trimming shortened V by 6 bases and J by 2 bases, and 16 bases separated the two germline ends. The chain's CDR3 is CACKAVSFNTEAFF. Here the CDR3 DNA reads TGTGCCTGCAAAGCAGTCAGCTTCAACACTGAAGCTTTCTTT.

The chain employs TRBV5-1 and TRBJ2-3; D is undetermined. The CDR3 contains 14 residues. Germline V gene lookup returns CDR1 SGHRS and CDR2 YFSETQ. Trimming removed 0 bases from V and 3 bases from J, with 8 bases in between. CDR3 DNA: TGCGCCAGCAGCTTGGAAGGGTGGACAGATACGCAGTATTTT. Translating gives CASSLEGWTDTQYF.

V is TRBV6-1 and J is TRBJ1-2; 8 bases map to TRBD1. Trimming cost V 5 bases and J 3 bases; bases outside gene matches: 2. Germline V gene data show CDR1 as MNHNS and CDR2 as SASEGT. This CDR3 is 13 amino acids long. CDR3 DNA: TGTGCCAGCAGTCCAGGGGGCGACTATGGCTACACCTTC. Its protein product is CASSPGGDYGYTF.

V gene TRBV6-1 combines with J gene TRBJ1-2, with D unresolved. This CDR3 region has 14 residues. Deletions cut 5 bases from V and 4 bases from J, with 14 bases between. Germline CDR1 MNHNS, CDR2 SASEGT. The CDR3 nucleotides are TGTGCCAGCAGTCAAACGGGCGTAGCCTATGGCTACACCTTC. Amino acids: CASSQTGVAYGYTF.

This sequence joins TRBV28 and TRBJ1-1, with D hard to call. Trimming shortened V by 3 bases and J by 3 bases, and 14 bases separated the two germline ends. Per the germline V gene, CDR1 is MDHEN and CDR2 is SYDVKM. The CDR3 has 15 residues. The CDR3 sequence is CASSFPGMVDTEAFF. CDR3 nucleotides: TGTGCCAGCAGTTTCCCAGGAATGGTTGACACTGAAGCTTTCTTT.

The chain carries TRBV6-5 and TRBJ1-2; 7 nucleotides line up with TRBD1. This CDR3 spans 13 amino acids. Germline V gives CDR1 MNHEY, CDR2 SVGAGI. Trimming took 5 bases from V and 3 from J; bases not matched to a gene: 3. In DNA, the CDR3 is TGTGCCAGCAGTAAGACAGGGTACTATGGCTACACCTTC. Translating it yields CASSKTGYYGYTF.

The rearrangement links TRBV11-3 to TRBJ2-1; D is undetermined. Germline lookup yields CDR1 SGHNT and CDR2 YENEEA. The CDR3 runs to 15 residues. V lost 2 bases to trimming and J lost 0 bases, with 8 bases between them. CDR3 sequence (DNA): TGTGCCAGCAGCTTATGGCGAAGCTCCTACAATGAGCAGTTCTTC. Translation: CASSLWRSSYNEQFF. Filled out from reference TRBV11-3 and TRBJ2-1, the complete variable domain reads EAGVVQSPRYKIIEKKQPVAFWCNPISGHNTLYWYLQNLGQGPELLIRYENEEAVDDSQLPKDRFSAERLKGVDSTLKIQPAELGDSAVYLCASSLWRSSYNEQFFGPGTRLTVL.

The genes are TRBV7-3 and TRBJ2-3; 16 bases align to TRBD2. V was clipped by 6 bases and J by 8 bases; unmatched bases: 8. Per the germline V gene, CDR1 is SGHTA and CDR2 is FQGTGA. The CDR3 covers 16 residues. In nucleotides, the CDR3 is TGTGCCAGCAGTTCTGCCGGGACTAGCGGGAGGGGTACGCAGTATTTT. It codes for CASSSAGTSGRGTQYF.

The CDR3 DNA reads as TGCAGCGCGGACAGGGGGCACGAGCAGTACTTC. This gives the protein CSADRGHEQYF. The rearrangement joins TRBV29-1 to TRBJ2-7, with 11 positions matching TRBD1. V shed 7 bases, J shed 5 bases, and the junction held 1 base outside the gene matches. Germline V CDR1 and CDR2: SQVTM, ANQGSEA. This CDR3 is built from 11 residues.

V gene TRBV6-1 combines with J gene TRBJ1-5; D possibly corresponds to TRBD1 (6 bases). CDR3 length equals 15 residues. The V gene lost 8 bases and the J gene lost 0 bases, with 14 bases spanning the gap. Germline V lookup: CDR1 MNHNS, CDR2 SASEGT. This chain's CDR3 is CASALGANSNQPQHF. CDR3 nucleotides: TGTGCCAGCGCATTGGGGGCAAATAGCAATCAGCCCCAGCATTTT.

The CDR3 loop is CASSFRDSTYEQYF. In DNA, the CDR3 is TGCGCCAGCAGCTTCCGGGACAGCACCTACGAGCAGTACTTC. The chain links TRBV5-1 to TRBJ2-7; 7 bases are a match to TRBD1. This CDR3 is built from 14 residues. CDR1 and CDR2 from the germline V gene are SGHRS and YFSETQ. The V gene end was trimmed by 2 bases and the J gene end by 2 bases; junction bases not matched to a gene: 4.

The rearrangement uses TRBV5-6 and TRBJ2-2; D is uncertain. Germline assignment: CDR1 SGHDT and CDR2 YYEEEE. V gave up 3 bases and J gave up 8 bases, with 5 bases separating them. The CDR3 extends over 11 amino acids. CDR3 sequence (DNA): TGTGCCAGCAGCTGGACGGGGGAGCTGTTTTTT. Translating it yields CASSWTGELFF.

The V gene is TRBV29-1, the J gene TRBJ1-2, with a tentative D call TRBD1 (6 bases). Germline assignment: CDR1 SQVTM and CDR2 ANQGSEA. This CDR3 spans 13 amino acids. Trimming shortened V by 7 bases and J by 0 bases, and 12 bases separated the two germline ends. The CDR3 region is CSAGASANYGYTF. The DNA for the CDR3 is TGCAGCGCAGGGGCCTCAGCTAACTATGGCTACACCTTC.

This clone was recorded a few times. The rearrangement uses TRBV5-4 and TRBJ1-2, with TRBD1 identical over 9 bases. Germline V gene data show CDR1 as SGHNT and CDR2 as YYREEE (reference sequence). The length of the CDR3 is 15 residues. After removal of 3 bases from V and 5 bases from J, the junction contained 8 bases not matched to a gene. CDR3: CASSSWDREIYGYTF. CDR3 nucleotides: TGTGCCAGCAGCTCCTGGGACAGGGAGATTTATGGCTACACCTTC.

The chain is built from TRBV5-1 and TRBJ1-6; maybe TRBD1 (5 bases). Germline assignment: CDR1 SGHRS and CDR2 YFSETQ. CDR3 length: 17 residues. Deletions cut 4 bases from V and 3 bases from J, with 17 bases between. The CDR3 bases are TGCGCCAGCAGCCGACTCTCGGGGGACGGCTATAATTCACCCCTCCACTTT. Protein sequence: CASSRLSGDGYNSPLHF.

The V and J genes are TRBV9 and TRBJ2-5; D is undetermined. This CDR3 spans 14 amino acids. The V end was cut by 0 bases, the J end by 1 base, with 7 bases between. Germline V gene data show CDR1 as SGDLS and CDR2 as YYNGEE. The CDR3 DNA follows: TGTGCCAGCAGCGTAGTACCCACCCAAGAGACCCAGTACTTC. It yields the protein CASSVVPTQETQYF.

This clone has only one observation. V gene TRBV29-1 combines with J gene TRBJ2-3; 7 nucleotides align to TRBD1. V lost 0 bases, J lost 3 bases, and 9 bases stayed unmatched. Germline V gene lookup returns CDR1 SQVTM and CDR2 ANQGSEA. The CDR3 is 16 amino acids. CDR3 sequence: CSVEDRARGITDTQYF. The CDR3 DNA follows: TGCAGCGTTGAAGATCGTGCCAGGGGGATAACAGATACGCAGTATTTT.

In DNA form, the CDR3 reads TGCGCCAGCAGGCTTGTGCATCAGGGGGAATACGAGCAGTACTTC. This translates into CASRLVHQGEYEQYF. This chain joins TRBV5-1 and TRBJ2-7, with 7 positions matching TRBD1. CDR1 is SGHRS and CDR2 is YFSETQ in the germline V gene. This CDR3 has 15 amino acids. Losses at the gene ends were 5 bases for V and 4 bases for J; bases not matched to a gene: 12.

The chain has TRBV27 and TRBJ2-1; maybe TRBD2 (6 bases). This CDR3 contains 14 residues. V was pared by 3 bases and J by 4 bases, with 10 bases between. CDR1 is MNHEY, CDR2 SMNVEV, per germline (reference sequence). This chain's CDR3 is CASSFGGGYNEQFF. Written as DNA, the CDR3 is TGTGCCAGCAGTTTTGGGGGAGGATACAATGAGCAGTTCTTC.

The chain carries TRBV10-3 and TRBJ1-2; 8 nucleotides agree with TRBD1. The CDR3 has 13 amino acids. Germline assignment: CDR1 ENHRY and CDR2 SYGVKD. After removal of 8 bases from V and 7 bases from J, the junction contained 9 bases not matched to a gene. For the CDR3, the DNA is TGTGCCATCGTGGAGGCAGGGGGCTTTGGCTACACCTTC. Translating gives CAIVEAGGFGYTF.